This paragraph reports one T cell receptor (beta chain). These data belong to a study of T cell changes during pregnancy in multiple sclerosis. TCRdb keeps only in-frame clones here, not all; method: immunoSEQ multiplex PCR. Here the sample spans 30,000 to 45,000 clones, over 80% being singletons. CDR3 length: 18 residues. Germline V gives CDR1 LGHNA, CDR2 YSLEER. J was trimmed by 0 bases and V by 0 bases; bases with no gene match: 10. The chain joins TRBV4-3 to TRBJ2-7, with TRBD1 matching 8 bases. The source material was PBMCs (not recorded whether the cells were cultured). The sequence derives from a female donor with multiple sclerosis, enrolled in a pregnancy study. CDR3 coding DNA: TGCGCCAGCAGCCAAGACGGACCTGGACAGGGTTTCTCCTACGAGCAGTACTTC. Its protein product is CASSQDGPGQGFSYEQYF.